One and the same sample provided the 18 T cell receptor beta chains below, sequenced in a study of T cells after yellow fever vaccination. TCRdb re-called the 5' RACE reads through MiXCR, storing one row per CDR3 protein. The sample comprises some 350,000 distinct CDR3 sequences, around 6.4% of which are singletons, and 15% rests with the top ten. The starting material was PBMCs, obtained 5 days after the yellow fever booster vaccination. The receptors were gathered from a man aged 25-45 years who received the YFV17D yellow fever vaccine.

There are many counts of this clonotype. J is TRBJ1-4 and V is TRBV14; D not resolved. The CDR3 extends over 12 amino acids. The V gene's germline CDR1 is SGHDN and CDR2 FVKESK. Deletions cut 3 bases from V and 8 bases from J, with 7 bases between. The CDR3 DNA follows: TGTGCCAGCAGCCAGTTCCAAGAAAAACTGTTTTTT. Protein sequence: CASSQFQEKLFF.

This chain's CDR3 is CASSELTSGTAEQFF. The DNA for the CDR3 is TGTGCCAGCAGCGAATTGACTAGCGGGACAGCTGAGCAGTTCTTC. The V call is TRBV11-2, the J call TRBJ2-1, with 11 positions matching TRBD2. CDR1 is SGHAT and CDR2 is FQNNGV in the germline V gene. J lost 9 bases, V lost 5 bases, and 9 bases had no gene match. This CDR3 region has 15 residues. The variable domain in full, completed from reference TRBV11-2 and TRBJ2-1, reads EAGVAQSPRYKIIEKRQSVAFWCNPISGHATLYWYQQILGQGPKLLIQFQNNGVVDDSQLPKDRFSAERLKGVDSTLKIQPAKLEDSAVYLCASSELTSGTAEQFFGPGTRLTVL.

This clonotype was picked up many times. J is TRBJ2-1 and V is TRBV20-1; 7 nucleotides line up with TRBD2. There are 15 residues in the CDR3. Trimming cost V 5 bases and J 5 bases; bases outside gene matches: 12. From germline, CDR1 is DFQATT and CDR2 SNEGSKA (reference sequence). CDR3 region: CSAFRLARGDNEQFF. The CDR3 nucleotides read TGCAGTGCTTTCCGACTAGCTCGAGGGGACAATGAGCAGTTCTTC.

This clonotype was seen repeatedly, ten times or more. J is TRBJ1-1 and V is TRBV5-1; TRBD1 aligns across 7 bases. The junction had 4 bases not matched to a gene; V was cut back by 2 bases and J by 3 bases. CDR1 and CDR2 (germline): SGHRS, YFSETQ. This CDR3 has 14 residues. Written as DNA, the CDR3 is TGCGCCAGCAGCTTTGAACAGGGGTACACTGAAGCTTTCTTT. It specifies CASSFEQGYTEAFF.

V is TRBV20-1 and J is TRBJ1-4; D unresolved. Germline loops: CDR1 DFQATT, CDR2 SNEGSKA (reference sequence). This CDR3 is 14 amino acids long. Trimming took 2 bases from V and 8 from J, leaving 15 bases between them. This chain's CDR3 is CSARKGGGKEKLFF. CDR3 sequence (DNA): TGCAGTGCTAGAAAGGGCGGTGGGAAAGAAAAACTGTTTTTT.

This clonotype has more than one count but fewer than ten. This chain links TRBV20-1 with TRBJ1-2, with 10 positions matching TRBD1. The CDR3 runs to 12 residues. V dropped 8 bases and J dropped 6; count of bases not matched to a gene: 6. Germline assignment: CDR1 DFQATT and CDR2 SNEGSKA (reference sequence). This chain's CDR3 is CSNLGQGDGYTF. CDR3 sequence (DNA): TGCAGTAACCTCGGACAGGGGGATGGCTACACCTTC.

This rearrangement joins TRBV20-1 to TRBJ2-6, with 9 bases fitting TRBD1. CDR1 and CDR2 (germline): DFQATT, SNEGSKA (reference sequence). V shed 6 bases, J shed 0 bases, and the junction held 6 bases outside the gene matches. This CDR3 is 16 amino acids long. The CDR3 nucleotides are TGCAGTGCCTGGACAGGGGATAACTCTGGGGCCAACGTCCTGACTTTC. Translating it yields CSAWTGDNSGANVLTF.

The chain links TRBV29-1 to TRBJ2-7; 8 bases fit TRBD2. The CDR3 is made up of 13 amino acids. CDR1 and CDR2 (germline): SQVTM, ANQGSEA. V was pared by 1 base and J by 3 bases, with 2 bases of the junction left unmatched. CDR3 sequence (DNA): TGCAGCGTTGAAGGTCGGGAGGGCTACGAGCAGTACTTC. As protein: CSVEGREGYEQYF.

This clonotype was counted only a few times. The chain is built from TRBV7-2 and TRBJ2-3, with D perhaps matching TRBD2 (6 bases). Trimming removed 3 bases at V and 4 bases at J, with 11 bases between. Germline CDR1 SGHTA, CDR2 FQGNSA. This CDR3 is 14 amino acids long. CDR3 nucleotide sequence: TGTGCCAGCAGCTTTGGCCTAGCGTCAGATACGCAGTATTTT. Its translation is CASSFGLASDTQYF. Looking up the rest from reference TRBV7-2 and TRBJ2-3 gives the full variable domain: GAGVSQSPSNKVTEKGKDVELRCDPISGHTALYWYRQSLGQGLEFLIYFQGNSAPDKSGLPSDRFSAERTGGSVSTLTIQRTQQEDSAVYLCASSFGLASDTQYFGPGTRLTVL.

This clonotype appeared a few times. V and J are TRBV6-5 and TRBJ1-5, with D perhaps matching TRBD1 (6 bases). Deletions cut 2 bases from V and 4 bases from J, with 12 bases between. The CDR3 has 15 residues. Per germline, CDR1 MNHEY and CDR2 SVGAGI. The CDR3 bases are TGTGCCAGCAGTTACGGCAGGGGTGGGAATCAGCCCCAGCATTTT. Its translation is CASSYGRGGNQPQHF.

This clonotype was seen ten or more times. The J gene is TRBJ2-7, the V gene TRBV7-2; unclear D gene. Germline V gene sequence: CDR1 SGHTA, CDR2 FQGNSA. The CDR3 loop spans 12 amino acids. V lost 5 bases to trimming and J lost 0 bases, with 5 bases between them. The CDR3 DNA follows: TGTGCCAGCAGCGCGAGCTCCTACGAGCAGTACTTC. This encodes CASSASSYEQYF. Drawing the rest from reference TRBV7-2 and TRBJ2-7, the complete variable domain is GAGVSQSPSNKVTEKGKDVELRCDPISGHTALYWYRQSLGQGLEFLIYFQGNSAPDKSGLPSDRFSAERTGGSVSTLTIQRTQQEDSAVYLCASSASSYEQYFGPGTRLTVT.

This rearrangement joins TRBV10-3 to TRBJ2-7, with TRBD2 matching over 7 bases. V shed 7 bases, J shed 2 bases, and the junction held 11 bases outside the gene matches. The CDR3 is 15 residues long. Per germline, CDR1 ENHRY and CDR2 SYGVKD. CDR3: CAITPSSGGTYEQYF. The CDR3 region has the DNA TGTGCCATCACCCCCTCCTCGGGAGGAACCTACGAGCAGTACTTC.

This clonotype was counted many times. The chain is built from TRBV5-5 and TRBJ2-3; 7 bases are a match to TRBD1. In germline, CDR1 is SGHKS, CDR2 YYEKEE (reference sequence). V gave up 2 bases and J gave up 3 bases; unmatched junction bases: 3. The CDR3 has 14 amino acids. The CDR3 loop reads CASSFDRVTDTQYF. The CDR3 coding sequence is TGTGCCAGCAGCTTCGACAGGGTAACAGATACGCAGTATTTT.

This clonotype has just a few counts. The chain joins TRBV24-1 to TRBJ2-1, with 8 bases aligning to TRBD2. V lost 9 bases and J lost 6; bases outside the gene matches: 12. CDR1 and CDR2 (germline): KGHDR, SFDVKD. This CDR3 region has 15 residues. CDR3 in amino acids: CATCPSGLSGNEQFF. CDR3 DNA: TGTGCCACCTGTCCTAGCGGGTTATCGGGCAATGAGCAGTTCTTC.

This sequence joins TRBV20-1 and TRBJ2-2; TRBD2 aligns across 9 bases. Trimming removed 7 bases from V and 4 bases from J; junction bases left unmatched: 7. Germline V gene sequence: CDR1 DFQATT, CDR2 SNEGSKA (reference sequence). The CDR3 length is 14 residues. CDR3: CSGIAGVPTGELFF. CDR3 bases: TGCAGTGGAATAGCGGGAGTCCCCACCGGGGAGCTGTTTTTT.

CDR3 region: CASSLGGQNEKLFF. The CDR3 bases are TGCGCCAGCAGCTTGGGGGGACAGAATGAAAAACTGTTTTTT. J is TRBJ1-4 and V is TRBV5-1; 7 bases are shared with TRBD1. The V gene end was trimmed by 0 bases and the J gene end by 5 bases; junction bases not matched to a gene: 1. Germline CDR1 SGHRS, CDR2 YFSETQ. The CDR3 length is 14 residues.

This clonotype was seen repeatedly, ten times or more. The rearrangement joins TRBV7-2 to TRBJ1-5, with D tentatively TRBD1 (5 bases). Germline CDR1 reads SGHTA; CDR2 reads FQGNSA. CDR3 length: 15 amino acids. Trimming removed 7 bases at V and 0 bases at J, with 13 bases between. In DNA form, the CDR3 reads TGTGCCAGCACTCGGGGACTTTATAGCAATCAGCCCCAGCATTTT. Amino acids: CASTRGLYSNQPQHF. The full variable domain, in which reference TRBV7-2 and TRBJ1-5 provide the parts outside the CDR3, is GAGVSQSPSNKVTEKGKDVELRCDPISGHTALYWYRQSLGQGLEFLIYFQGNSAPDKSGLPSDRFSAERTGGSVSTLTIQRTQQEDSAVYLCASTRGLYSNQPQHFGDGTRLSIL.

There are a few counts of this clonotype. The chain joins TRBV7-2 to TRBJ1-5; unclear D gene. Germline V gene lookup returns CDR1 SGHTA and CDR2 FQGNSA. CDR3 length: 16 amino acids. V gave up 1 base and J gave up 7 bases, with 17 bases separating them. CDR3 loop: CASSLEAGHGVQPQHF. The CDR3 nucleotides read TGTGCCAGCAGCTTAGAGGCAGGCCATGGTGTGCAGCCCCAGCATTTT.